This T cell receptor beta chain was recorded in a study of T-cell reconstitution after alpha-beta-depleted transplantation in children (dated by TCRdb to the mid-2010s). Looking at the study overall: The study quantitatively tracked T-cell immune reconstitution after TCRalphabeta/CD19-depleted allogeneic hematopoietic cell transplantation in children using TCR repertoire profiling.

For CDR1 and CDR2, the germline V gene lists MNHEY and SVGAGI. The CDR3 runs 17 residues from the cysteine to the phenylalanine. Of the read, only the CDR3 DNA is kept; its 51 bases are in frame from base 1. For this chain, trimming is 6 bases at the V end and 1 base at the J end, and the number of junction bases without a gene match is 11. To note about this clonotype: Which antigen it targets is not known. Nothing much larger sits one base from this clone, and base qualities are not available.

Library creation used PCR. The sequencer listed for this sample is Illumina HiSeq 2500. TCR libraries were prepared with molecular barcoding, using unique molecular identifiers to normalize TCRbeta repertoire quantification. The public reads were reprocessed in TCRdb via fastp at Q25 and MiXCR, keeping in-frame beta chains. Entries that share a CDR3 protein sequence are merged under the most common genes and DNA. A total of roughly 500,000 distinct CDR3 sequences appear in this sample, around 13% of them only once. 5% to 6% of the sample is held by the ten biggest clonotypes. The sequencing here drew on PBMCs from the stem cell graft donor, taken from the stem cell graft. This TCR derives from a human donor who donated a stem cell graft to a child with combined immunodeficiency. The rearranged segments are TRBV6-5 and TRBJ2-2, with 7 central nucleotides matching TRBD2. The DNA is as follows: TGTGCCAGCAGAAGGATTAGGGACTACCAGAACACCGGGGAGCTGTTTTTT. It encodes CASRRIRDYQNTGELFF.